These 5 T cell receptor beta chains originate from one sample sequenced in a study of CD8 T cells in ankylosing spondylitis. In TCRdb, the 5' RACE reads were re-called with MiXCR into one record per CDR3 protein. The repertoire consists of 150,000 to 200,000 distinct CDR3 sequences, with about 13% occurring once and the leading ten covering 16%. The sequencing input was blood, either unsorted or a sorted T cell fraction (not recorded which). These receptors all come from a male donor with ankylosing spondylitis or in good health (not recorded which).

As to this clonotype: One end of the junction fails to match germline, which may point to a read error. The V call is TRBV11-3, the J call TRBJ1-2; D is uncertain. CDR1 is SGHNT, CDR2 YENEEA, per germline. CDR3 size: 14 residues. The CDR3, as DNA: TGTGCCAGCAGCCATAACAGTCAATCCTATGGCTACACTTTC. Its translation: CASSHNSQSYGYTF.

The chain recombines TRBV28 with TRBJ2-1; 8 bases fit TRBD2. The CDR3 sequence is 14 residues long. Germline V lookup: CDR1 MDHEN, CDR2 SYDVKM. Trimming removed 8 bases from V and 4 bases from J; junction bases left unmatched: 7. CDR3: CASESGSEYNEQFF. CDR3 bases: TGTGCCAGCGAAAGCGGGAGTGAATACAATGAGCAGTTCTTC.

The chain carries TRBV29-1 and TRBJ2-5, with D possibly being TRBD2 (5 bases). CDR3 length equals 16 residues. Between the trimmed V and J ends, which lost 0 bases and 1 base, there was a span of 15 bases. Germline V gene data show CDR1 as SQVTM and CDR2 as ANQGSEA. CDR3 DNA sequence: TGCAGCGTTGAAGATGGAGGTAGGGCAGGCCAAGAGACCCAGTACTTC. Its protein product is CSVEDGGRAGQETQYF.

V usage is TRBV27 and J usage is TRBJ2-7, with TRBD2 matching over 8 bases. The CDR3 covers 16 residues. Germline CDR1 is MNHEY and CDR2 is SMNVEV (reference sequence). V was clipped by 0 bases and J by 3 bases; unmatched bases: 7. CDR3: CASSLSAGRGYYEQYF. CDR3 DNA: TGTGCCAGCAGTTTATCCGCCGGGAGGGGCTACTACGAGCAGTACTTC.

V usage is TRBV2 and J usage is TRBJ1-5; maybe TRBD1 (5 bases). Trimming pared 6 bases from V and 4 bases from J, leaving 16 bases between. CDR1 and CDR2 from the germline V gene are SNHLY and FYNNEI. The CDR3 contains 15 residues. The chain's CDR3 is CASSLWGQENQPQHF. CDR3 nucleotide sequence: TGTGCCAGCAGCCTCTGGGGCCAGGAAAATCAGCCCCAGCATTTT.